A single T cell receptor beta chain is shown here with its context. Its antigen remains unknown. This CDR3 region has 12 residues. Germline V gene sequence: CDR1 MNHEY, CDR2 SMNVEV (reference sequence). From the 10x single-cell sequencing reads, TCRdb lists one entry per CDR3 protein and no DNA. The table lists some 1,200 distinct CDR3 sequences. All participants were free of acute infectious disease and in good physical condition. The data are from a study of CD8 T cells in cerebrospinal fluid in Alzheimer's disease. Study results and caveats: EBV-specific clones showed no enrichment in Alzheimer's patients and were not the top expanded clones.

The rearrangement links TRBV27 to TRBJ2-7; TCRdb calls TRBD2, which cannot be checked without DNA. This receptor was taken from a human donor with Parkinson's disease. Material: cerebrospinal fluid. The CDR3 sequence: CASSYSPEEQYF.